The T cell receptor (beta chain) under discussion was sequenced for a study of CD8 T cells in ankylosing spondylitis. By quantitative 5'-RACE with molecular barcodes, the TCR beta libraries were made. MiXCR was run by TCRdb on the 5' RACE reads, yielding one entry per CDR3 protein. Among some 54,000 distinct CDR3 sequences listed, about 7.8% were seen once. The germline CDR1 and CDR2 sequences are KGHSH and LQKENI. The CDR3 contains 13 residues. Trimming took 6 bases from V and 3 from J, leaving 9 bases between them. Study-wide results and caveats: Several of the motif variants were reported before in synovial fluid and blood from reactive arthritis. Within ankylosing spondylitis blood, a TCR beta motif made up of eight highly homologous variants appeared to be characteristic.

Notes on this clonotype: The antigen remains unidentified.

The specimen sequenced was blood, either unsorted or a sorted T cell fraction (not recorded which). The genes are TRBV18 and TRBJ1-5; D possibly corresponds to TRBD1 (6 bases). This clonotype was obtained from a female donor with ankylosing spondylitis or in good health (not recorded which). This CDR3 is CASSRDNNQPQHF. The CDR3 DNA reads TGTGCCAGCTCTCGGGACAACAATCAGCCCCAGCATTTT.